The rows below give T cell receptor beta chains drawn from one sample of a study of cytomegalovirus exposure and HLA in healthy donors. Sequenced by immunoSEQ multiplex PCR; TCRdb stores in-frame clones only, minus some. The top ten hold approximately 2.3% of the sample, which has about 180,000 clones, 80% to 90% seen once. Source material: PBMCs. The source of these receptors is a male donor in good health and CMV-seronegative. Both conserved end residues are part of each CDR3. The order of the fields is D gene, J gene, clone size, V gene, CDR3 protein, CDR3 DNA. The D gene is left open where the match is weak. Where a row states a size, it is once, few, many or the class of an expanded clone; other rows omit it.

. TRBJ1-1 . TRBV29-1 CSGWDTLNTEAFF TGCAGCGGGTGGGACACGTTGAACACTGAAGCTTTCTTT
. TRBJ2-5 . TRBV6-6 CASSYSIQSQETQYF TGTGCCAGCAGTTACTCGATTCAGTCCCAAGAGACCCAGTACTTC
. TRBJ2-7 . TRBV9 CASSAAASPLSYEQYF TGTGCCAGCAGCGCTGCGGCCTCCCCTCTCTCCTACGAGCAGTACTTC
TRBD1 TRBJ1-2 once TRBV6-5 CASSYSKQGEYGYTF TGTGCCAGCAGTTACTCGAAACAGGGGGAATATGGCTACACCTTC
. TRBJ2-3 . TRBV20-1 CSGTGTDTQYF TGCAGTGGAACGGGCACAGATACGCAGTATTTT
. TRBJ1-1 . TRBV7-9 CASSFKGVADTEAFF TGTGCCAGCAGCTTTAAAGGGGTAGCGGACACTGAAGCTTTCTTT
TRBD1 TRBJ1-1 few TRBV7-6 CASSTQGDGTEAFF TGTGCCAGCAGCACACAGGGGGACGGCACTGAAGCTTTCTTT
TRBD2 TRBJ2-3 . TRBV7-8 CASSLRRLAGPDTQYF TGTGCCAGCAGCTTACGTCGGCTAGCGGGCCCAGATACGCAGTATTTT
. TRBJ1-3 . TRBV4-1 CASSQVGLTGNTIYF TGCGCCAGCAGCCAAGTGGGGCTTACTGGAAACACCATATATTTT
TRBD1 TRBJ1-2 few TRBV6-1 CASSEGWRDRDGYTF TGTGCCAGCAGTGAAGGGTGGCGGGACAGGGATGGCTACACCTTC
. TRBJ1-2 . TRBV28 CATAGSRPQNYGYTF TGTGCCACCGCCGGGTCGAGACCCCAAAACTATGGCTACACCTTC
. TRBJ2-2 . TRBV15 CATSRGQTTGELFF TGTGCCACCAGCAGAGGGCAAACCACCGGGGAGCTGTTTTTT
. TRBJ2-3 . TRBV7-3 CASSPDRSPDTQYF TGTGCCAGCAGCCCCGACCGTAGCCCAGATACGCAGTATTTT
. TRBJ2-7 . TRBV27 CASSSSGLEQYF TGTGCCAGCAGTTCTTCAGGGCTCGAGCAGTACTTC
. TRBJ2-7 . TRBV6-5 CAGSSGKFYEQYF TGTGCCGGCAGTTCCGGGAAATTCTACGAGCAGTACTTC
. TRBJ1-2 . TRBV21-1 CASSKKRGQGSNYGYTF TGTGCCAGCAGCAAAAAACGGGGACAGGGATCTAACTATGGCTACACCTTC
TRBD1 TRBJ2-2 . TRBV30 CAWSLSGQGQELFF TGTGCCTGGAGTCTCTCCGGACAGGGCCAGGAGCTGTTTTTT
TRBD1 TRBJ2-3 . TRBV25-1 CASSIDRGLYTDTQYF TGTGCCAGCAGTATCGACAGGGGGTTGTACACAGATACGCAGTATTTT
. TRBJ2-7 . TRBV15 CATSREGEAYEQYF TGTGCCACCAGCAGAGAGGGGGAGGCCTACGAGCAGTACTTC
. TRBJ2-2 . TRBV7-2 CASSLVTGSNTGELFF TGTGCCAGCAGCTTAGTAACGGGTTCGAACACCGGGGAGCTGTTTTTT
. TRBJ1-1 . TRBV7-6 CASSTRTASNTEAFF TGTGCCAGCAGCACACGGACAGCCTCGAACACTGAAGCTTTCTTT
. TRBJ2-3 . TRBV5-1 CASSLEGDGNTDTQYF TGCGCCAGCAGCTTGGAAGGGGATGGAAACACAGATACGCAGTATTTT
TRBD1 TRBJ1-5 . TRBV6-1 CASSSQGDSNQPQHF TGTGCCAGCAGTTCACAGGGGGATAGCAATCAGCCCCAGCATTTT
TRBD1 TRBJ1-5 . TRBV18 CASSPLGQGAQGQPQHF TGTGCCAGCTCACCACTAGGACAGGGGGCGCAGGGTCAGCCCCAGCATTTT
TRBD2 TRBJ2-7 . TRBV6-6 CASSPGLAGGGHEQYF TGTGCCAGCAGCCCCGGACTAGCGGGAGGGGGCCACGAGCAGTACTTC
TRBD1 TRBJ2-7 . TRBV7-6 CASSLEFQGANEQYF TGTGCCAGCAGCTTAGAGTTCCAGGGGGCCAACGAGCAGTACTTC
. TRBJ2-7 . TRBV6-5 CASSYSTGEQYF TGTGCCAGCAGTTACTCGACGGGGGAGCAGTACTTC
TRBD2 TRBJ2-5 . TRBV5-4 CASGVTSLETQYF TGTGCCAGCGGTGTGACTAGCTTGGAGACCCAGTACTTC
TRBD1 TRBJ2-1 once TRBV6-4 CASSMDRAGLNEQFF TGTGCCAGCAGTATGGACAGGGCCGGGCTCAATGAGCAGTTCTTC
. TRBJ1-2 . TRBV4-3 CASSQGLWDYGYTF TGCGCCAGCAGCCAAGGACTGTGGGACTATGGCTACACCTTC
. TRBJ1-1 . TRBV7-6 CASSFRQFTEAFF TGTGCCAGCAGCTTCCGACAGTTCACTGAAGCTTTCTTT
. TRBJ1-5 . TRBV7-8 CASSPRFAYQPQHF TGTGCCAGCAGCCCCCGCTTTGCGTATCAGCCCCAGCATTTT
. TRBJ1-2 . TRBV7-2 CASSLATGYGYTF TGTGCCAGCAGCTTAGCTACAGGGTATGGCTACACCTTC